These 20 T cell receptor beta chains originate from one sample sequenced in a study of T cell changes during pregnancy in multiple sclerosis. Method: immunoSEQ multiplex PCR; TCRdb's copy keeps in-frame clones and lacks some. The sample has about 89,000 clones, about 94% seen once. The sequences come from peripheral blood, collected in the third trimester of pregnancy. The source is a female donor with multiple sclerosis, enrolled in a pregnancy study.

J is TRBJ2-2 and V is TRBV30, with 7 bases that match TRBD2. Germline V gene data show CDR1 as GTSNPN and CDR2 as SVGIG (reference sequence). The CDR3 contains 14 residues. V dropped 4 bases and J dropped 1; count of bases not matched to a gene: 3. Here the CDR3 DNA reads TGTGCCTGGAAGGGAGGGAAGAACACCGGGGAGCTGTTTTTT. This gives the protein CAWKGGKNTGELFF.

The CDR3 is CASSRPGNGELFF. The CDR3 DNA sequence: TGTGCCAGCAGCAGGCCCGGGAACGGGGAGCTGTTTTTT. J is TRBJ2-2 and V is TRBV11-3; weak D call: TRBD2 (5 bases). V lost 5 bases and J lost 7, with 11 bases in between. Per the germline V gene, CDR1 is SGHNT and CDR2 is YENEEA. The CDR3 runs to 13 residues.

The chain combines TRBV5-1 with TRBJ2-7; TRBD2 is a possible D gene (6 bases). Germline V gives CDR1 SGHRS, CDR2 YFSETQ. The CDR3 sequence is 14 residues long. Trimming removed 3 bases from V and 0 bases from J, with 10 bases in between. DNA of the CDR3: TGCGCCAGCAGCTGGGGGGTAAGCTCCTACGAGCAGTACTTC. It yields the protein CASSWGVSSYEQYF.

V usage is TRBV7-3 and J usage is TRBJ2-7; 15 nucleotides align to TRBD2. Per the germline V gene, CDR1 is SGHTA and CDR2 is FQGTGA. Unmatched junction bases numbered 12, after V lost 0 bases and J lost 0 bases. The CDR3 sequence is 21 residues long. The CDR3, as DNA: TGTGCCAGCAGCTTAACGGACCGGGAGGGACTAGCGGGAGGCATCTCCTACGAGCAGTACTTC. This encodes CASSLTDREGLAGGISYEQYF.

This chain connects TRBV7-3 to TRBJ2-3; the D gene is possibly TRBD2 (6 bases). Germline assignment: CDR1 SGHTA and CDR2 FQGTGA. The CDR3 consists of 15 residues. Deletions cut 1 base from V and 1 base from J, with 9 bases between. CDR3 sequence (DNA): TGTGCCAGCAGCTTAAGGGGGGTTGGCACAGATACGCAGTATTTT. It specifies CASSLRGVGTDTQYF.

The rearrangement uses TRBV27 and TRBJ1-1; D not certain. CDR1 is MNHEY, CDR2 SMNVEV, per germline (reference sequence). V lost 11 bases to trimming and J lost 1 base, with 14 bases between them. This CDR3 spans 13 amino acids. CDR3 sequence (DNA): TGTGCCCACAGTGGCGGGGAGAACACTGAAGCTTTCTTT. It is translated as CAHSGGENTEAFF.

V and J are TRBV19 and TRBJ1-1, with TRBD1 matching 8 bases. CDR3 length: 13 residues. V lost 6 bases and J lost 3; bases outside the gene matches: 3. CDR1 is LNHDA, CDR2 SQIVND, per germline (reference sequence). As DNA, the CDR3 is TGTGCCAGTAGGCAGGGGGCCTACACTGAAGCTTTCTTT. The encoded protein is CASRQGAYTEAFF.

The genes are TRBV7-9 and TRBJ2-7; no firm D call. The V end lost 2 bases, the J end lost 6 bases, and 5 bases lay between the germline ends. CDR1 is SEHNR and CDR2 is FQNEAQ in the germline V gene (reference sequence). The CDR3 loop spans 11 amino acids. CDR3 bases: TGTGCCAGCAGCTTATCCGGCGAGCAGTACTTC. It translates to CASSLSGEQYF.

The rearrangement uses TRBV4-3 and TRBJ2-7; 7 bases map to TRBD1. The CDR3 contains 13 residues. The V gene end was trimmed by 4 bases and the J gene end by 6 bases; junction bases not matched to a gene: 6. Germline CDR1 LGHNA, CDR2 YSLEER. The CDR3 DNA reads as TGCGCCAGCAGCCTCTCACAGGGGCGCGAGCAGTACTTC. Translating gives CASSLSQGREQYF.

This clone has only one observation. V and J are TRBV7-6 and TRBJ2-3; D not resolved. Germline CDR1 and CDR2: SGHVS and FNYEAQ. V lost 4 bases and J 1 base, leaving 9 bases between the germline ends. This CDR3 is built from 14 residues. The CDR3 spells CASSSRVGTDTQYF. In nucleotides, the CDR3 is TGTGCCAGCAGCTCGCGCGTAGGCACAGATACGCAGTATTTT.

In DNA, the CDR3 is TGTGCCAGCAGCCAAGCATGGCCCTACGAGCAGTACTTC. It is translated as CASSQAWPYEQYF. The chain has TRBV4-2 and TRBJ2-7, with unresolved D. V was cut by 1 base and J by 2 bases, with 6 bases left in between. The CDR3 covers 13 residues. Germline V lookup: CDR1 LGHNA, CDR2 YNFKEQ.

The chain is built from TRBV9 and TRBJ2-2; 9 nucleotides agree with TRBD2. Trimming at V came to 0 bases and at J to 3 bases, leaving 3 bases not matched to a gene. CDR1 and CDR2 from the germline V gene are SGDLS and YYNGEE. The length of the CDR3 is 16 residues. Here the CDR3 DNA reads TGTGCCAGCAGCGTAGAGCGGGAGGTTTACACCGGGGAGCTGTTTTTT. Translated, it gives CASSVEREVYTGELFF.

The rearrangement links TRBV18 to TRBJ1-1; 9 bases agree with TRBD1. Trimming took 3 bases from V and 2 from J; bases not matched to a gene: 4. The germline CDR1 and CDR2 sequences are KGHSH and LQKENI. The CDR3 length is 15 residues. The CDR3 region has the DNA TGTGCCAGCTCACCCTTACAGGGGGCTAACACTGAAGCTTTCTTT. Its translation is CASSPLQGANTEAFF.

The chain recombines TRBV18 with TRBJ2-3; maybe TRBD2 (5 bases). The CDR3 extends over 13 amino acids. Trimming stripped 5 bases from V and 8 bases from J, with 14 bases between. Germline V gene data show CDR1 as KGHSH and CDR2 as LQKENI. In nucleotides, the CDR3 is TGTGCCAGCTCAACGCTGGACTCTGGTACGCAGTATTTT. It translates to CASSTLDSGTQYF.

The chain combines TRBV4-1 with TRBJ2-6, with D possibly TRBD2 on 6 matching bases. The CDR3 is made up of 17 amino acids. V was trimmed by 0 bases and J by 0 bases, leaving 9 bases between them. Per germline, CDR1 MGHRA and CDR2 YSYEKL. The CDR3 is CASSQDRDFSGANVLTF. CDR3 coding DNA: TGCGCCAGCAGCCAAGACAGGGACTTCTCTGGGGCCAACGTCCTGACTTTC.

A single count supports this clone. The gene calls are TRBV29-1 and TRBJ2-3; D possibly matches TRBD1 or TRBD2 (5 bases each). Looked up from germline, CDR1 is SQVTM and CDR2 is ANQGSEA. Trimming stripped 5 bases from V and 2 bases from J, with 17 bases between. The CDR3 totals 15 residues. CDR3 sequence reads: CSVKAEQANTDTQYF. CDR3 in DNA: TGCAGCGTTAAAGCGGAACAGGCGAACACAGATACGCAGTATTTT.

The rearrangement uses TRBV11-2 and TRBJ2-1, with 9 bases that match TRBD1. The CDR3 length is 15 residues. V shed 6 bases and J 4 bases; nucleotides not matched to a gene: 7. Looked up from germline, CDR1 is SGHAT and CDR2 is FQNNGV. CDR3 in amino acids: CASSPGTGTYNEQFF. The CDR3 nucleotides are TGTGCCAGCAGTCCCGGGACAGGGACATACAATGAGCAGTTCTTC.

This clone showed up just once. The V gene is TRBV6-5, the J gene TRBJ2-1; 8 positions agree with TRBD1. CDR1 is MNHEY and CDR2 is SVGAGI in the germline V gene. V lost 0 bases to trimming and J lost 12 bases; unmatched junction nucleotides: 1. The CDR3 spans 12 residues. CDR3 protein: CASSYSGTGQFF. The DNA for the CDR3 is TGTGCCAGCAGTTACTCCGGGACAGGGCAGTTCTTC.

This chain joins TRBV2 and TRBJ2-7; 10 bases fit TRBD2. The CDR3 has 13 amino acids. J lost 1 base, V lost 9 bases, and 3 bases had no gene match. Germline CDR1 is SNHLY and CDR2 is FYNNEI. The DNA of the CDR3 is TGTGCCAGTAATAGCGGGAGGTCCTACGAGCAGTACTTC. Amino acid sequence: CASNSGRSYEQYF.

V is TRBV19 and J is TRBJ2-2, with 7 bases aligning to TRBD1. Germline lookup yields CDR1 LNHDA and CDR2 SQIVND (reference sequence). There are 14 residues in the CDR3. Trimming removed 4 bases from V and 6 bases from J; junction bases left unmatched: 5. CDR3 bases: TGTGCCAGTAGTACATGGGACAGCCCCGGGGAGCTGTTTTTT. Translating gives CASSTWDSPGELFF.